This TCR beta chain originates from a study of T-cell memory formation after mild COVID-19. Study outcomes and limitations: Day 15 to 85 contracting clones showed balanced CD4/CD8; day 15 to 37 expanders favored CD4+. The finding that pre-infection memory included some responding clones suggested that cross-reactive memory joined. Shrinking CD4+ clones resided mostly in CM and EM, and CD8+ ones in EMRA.

Sample barcodes and UMIs were carried by the TCR alpha and TCR beta cDNA libraries that 5'RACE generated with constant-segment primers. MiXCR, run by TCRdb on the 5' RACE reads, gives a single entry per CDR3 protein. The table shows about 320,000 distinct CDR3 sequences, with over 11% occurring only once. The CDR3 has 17 residues. Per the germline V gene, CDR1 is SGDLS and CDR2 is YYNGEE. Trimming shortened V by 3 bases and J by 0 bases, and 16 bases separated the two germline ends. A few counts support this clonotype. What it binds is not known. The source of this sequence is a man between 18 and 29 years old who had mild COVID-19 (a few samples of this study predate the infection). Cell type and time point are not known. V usage is TRBV9 and J usage is TRBJ2-1; D is possibly TRBD2 (5 bases). Material for sequencing was PBMCs or a T cell subset sorted from them (not recorded which). The CDR3 bases are TGTGCCAGCAGCGGATTTTTAAGTGGGAGCTCCTACAATGAGCAGTTCTTC. Its protein product is CASSGFLSGSSYNEQFF.